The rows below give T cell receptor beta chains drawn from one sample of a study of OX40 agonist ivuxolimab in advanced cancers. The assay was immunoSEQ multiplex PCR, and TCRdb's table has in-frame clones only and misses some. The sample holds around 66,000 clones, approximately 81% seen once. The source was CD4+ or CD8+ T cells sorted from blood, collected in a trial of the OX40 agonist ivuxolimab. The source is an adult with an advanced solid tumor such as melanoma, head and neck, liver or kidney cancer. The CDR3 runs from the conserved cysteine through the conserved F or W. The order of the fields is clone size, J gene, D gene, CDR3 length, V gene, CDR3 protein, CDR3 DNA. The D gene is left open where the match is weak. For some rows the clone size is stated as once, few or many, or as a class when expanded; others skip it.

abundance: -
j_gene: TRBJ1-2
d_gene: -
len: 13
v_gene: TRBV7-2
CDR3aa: CASSLGSRQKYHF
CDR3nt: TGTGCCAGCAGCTTAGGGTCAAGGCAGAAATACCACTTC

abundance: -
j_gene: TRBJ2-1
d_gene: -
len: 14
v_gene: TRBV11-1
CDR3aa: CASSPDFQNNEQFF
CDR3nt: TGTGCCAGCAGCCCCGACTTTCAAAACAATGAGCAGTTCTTC

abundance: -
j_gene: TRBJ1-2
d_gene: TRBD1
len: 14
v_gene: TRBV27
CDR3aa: CASSRQGSNYGYTF
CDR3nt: TGTGCCAGCAGTCGACAGGGGAGTAACTATGGCTACACCTTC

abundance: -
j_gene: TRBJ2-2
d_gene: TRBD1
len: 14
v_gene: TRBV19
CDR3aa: CASRDRGNTGELFF
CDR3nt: TGTGCCAGTAGGGACAGGGGAAACACCGGGGAGCTGTTTTTT

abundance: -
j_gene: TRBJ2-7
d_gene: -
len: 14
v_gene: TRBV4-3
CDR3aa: CASSHRVSGYEQYF
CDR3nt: TGCGCCAGCAGCCACAGGGTTTCAGGCTACGAGCAGTACTTC

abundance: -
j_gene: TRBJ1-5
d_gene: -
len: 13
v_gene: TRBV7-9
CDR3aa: CASSFTENRPQHF
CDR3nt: TGTGCCAGCAGCTTTACGGAGAATCGGCCCCAGCATTTT

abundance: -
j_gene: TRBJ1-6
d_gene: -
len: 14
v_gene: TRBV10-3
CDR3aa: CAISELADNSPLHF
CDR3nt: TGTGCCATCAGTGAGTTAGCAGATAATTCACCCCTCCACTTT

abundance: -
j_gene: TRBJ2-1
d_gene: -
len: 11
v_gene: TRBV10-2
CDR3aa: CASQVYNEQFF
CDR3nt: TGCGCCAGCCAGGTATACAATGAGCAGTTCTTC

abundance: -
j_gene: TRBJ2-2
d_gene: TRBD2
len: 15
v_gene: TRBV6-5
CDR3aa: CASSRLAVNTGELFF
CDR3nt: TGTGCCAGCAGCCGACTAGCGGTAAACACCGGGGAGCTGTTTTTT

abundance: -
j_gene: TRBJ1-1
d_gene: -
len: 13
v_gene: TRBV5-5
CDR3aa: CASSLDLPHEAFF
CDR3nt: TGTGCCAGCAGCTTGGATCTACCCCATGAAGCTTTCTTT

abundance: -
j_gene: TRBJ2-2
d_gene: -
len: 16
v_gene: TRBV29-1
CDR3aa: CSVVVHGGWYTGELFF
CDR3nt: TGCAGCGTTGTGGTCCACGGGGGTTGGTACACCGGGGAGCTGTTTTTT

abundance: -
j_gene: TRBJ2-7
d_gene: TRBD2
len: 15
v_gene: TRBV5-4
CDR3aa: CASSLKVAGSYEQYF
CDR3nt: TGTGCCAGCAGCCTAAAGGTAGCGGGCTCCTACGAGCAGTACTTC

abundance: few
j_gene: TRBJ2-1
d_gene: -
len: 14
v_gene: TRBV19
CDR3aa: CATSLGISNNEQFF
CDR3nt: TGTGCCACCTCCCTAGGGATAAGTAACAATGAGCAGTTCTTC

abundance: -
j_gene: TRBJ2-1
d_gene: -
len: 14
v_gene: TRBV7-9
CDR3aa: CASSLSVAVNEQFF
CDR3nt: TGTGCCAGCAGCTTATCAGTAGCCGTCAATGAGCAGTTCTTC

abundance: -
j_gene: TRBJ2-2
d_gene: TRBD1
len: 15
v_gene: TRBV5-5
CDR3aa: CASSPLQGADGELFF
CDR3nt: TGTGCCAGCAGCCCTCTCCAGGGGGCCGACGGGGAGCTGTTTTTT

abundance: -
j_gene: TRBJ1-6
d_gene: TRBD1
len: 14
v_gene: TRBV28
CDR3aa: CASTVGQVNSPLHF
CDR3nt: TGTGCCAGCACCGTGGGACAGGTTAATTCACCCCTCCACTTT

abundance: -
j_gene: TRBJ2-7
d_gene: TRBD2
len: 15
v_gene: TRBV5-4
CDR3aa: CASSTKTSGSYEQYF
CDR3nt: TGTGCCAGCAGCACGAAGACTAGCGGATCCTACGAGCAGTACTTC

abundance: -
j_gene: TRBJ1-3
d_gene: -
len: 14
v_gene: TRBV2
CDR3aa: CASSTRDIGNTIYF
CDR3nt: TGTGCCAGCAGTACCCGGGACATTGGAAACACCATATATTTT

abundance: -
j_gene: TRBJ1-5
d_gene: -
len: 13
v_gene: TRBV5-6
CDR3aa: CASSLQGYQPQHF
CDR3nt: TGTGCCAGCAGCTTGCAGGGATATCAGCCCCAGCATTTT

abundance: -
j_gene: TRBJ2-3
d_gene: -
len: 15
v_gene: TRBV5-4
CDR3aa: CASRGRGASTDTQYF
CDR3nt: TGTGCCAGCAGGGGGAGGGGGGCCAGCACAGATACGCAGTATTTT

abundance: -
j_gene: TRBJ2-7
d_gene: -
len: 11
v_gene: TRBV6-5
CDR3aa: CASRDGGEQYF
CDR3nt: TGTGCCAGCAGGGACGGCGGGGAGCAGTACTTC

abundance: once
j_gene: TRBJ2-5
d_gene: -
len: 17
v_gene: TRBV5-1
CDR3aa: CASSLAALRGFEETQYF
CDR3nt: TGCGCCAGCAGCTTGGCCGCGCTCAGAGGGTTTGAAGAGACCCAGTACTTC

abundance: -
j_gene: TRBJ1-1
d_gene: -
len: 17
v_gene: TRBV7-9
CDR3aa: CASSLAGGKQGGTEAFF
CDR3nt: TGTGCCAGCAGCTTAGCCGGGGGGAAACAGGGAGGCACTGAAGCTTTCTTT

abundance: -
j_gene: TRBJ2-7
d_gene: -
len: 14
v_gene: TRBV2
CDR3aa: CASSEGLRGYEQYF
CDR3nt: TGTGCCAGCAGTGAAGGTCTCCGGGGTTACGAGCAGTACTTC

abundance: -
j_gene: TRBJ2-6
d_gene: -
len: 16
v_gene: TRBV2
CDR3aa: CASSRLPLSGANVLTF
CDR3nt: TGTGCCAGCAGTCGCCTACCCCTCTCTGGGGCCAACGTCCTGACTTTC

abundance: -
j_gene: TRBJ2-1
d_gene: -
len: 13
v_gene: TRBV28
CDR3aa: CASSPAFRKEQFF
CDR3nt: TGTGCCAGCAGTCCCGCCTTCAGGAAAGAGCAGTTCTTC

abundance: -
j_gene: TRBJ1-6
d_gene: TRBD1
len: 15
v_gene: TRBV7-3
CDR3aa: CASSRLGTDNSPLHF
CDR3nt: TGTGCCAGCAGCCGACTCGGGACAGATAATTCACCCCTCCACTTT

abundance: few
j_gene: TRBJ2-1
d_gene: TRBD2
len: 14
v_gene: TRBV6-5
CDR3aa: CASSYSLAGSEQFF
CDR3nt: TGTGCCAGCAGTTACAGTCTAGCGGGGAGTGAGCAGTTCTTC

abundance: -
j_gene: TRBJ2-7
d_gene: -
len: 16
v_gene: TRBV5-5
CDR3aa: CASSLVWSDTSYEQYF
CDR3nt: TGTGCCAGCAGCTTGGTCTGGTCGGATACCTCCTACGAGCAGTACTTC

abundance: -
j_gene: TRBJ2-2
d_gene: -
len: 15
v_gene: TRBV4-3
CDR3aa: CASSQEKFGTGELFF
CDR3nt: TGCGCCAGCAGCCAAGAGAAATTCGGTACCGGGGAGCTGTTTTTT

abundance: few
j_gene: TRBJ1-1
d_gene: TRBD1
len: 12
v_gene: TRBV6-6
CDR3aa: CASTVTGDEAFF
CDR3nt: TGTGCCAGCACCGTTACAGGGGACGAAGCTTTCTTT

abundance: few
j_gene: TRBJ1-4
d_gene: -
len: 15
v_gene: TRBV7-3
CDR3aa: CASSSVAGPGEKLFF
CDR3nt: TGTGCCAGCAGCTCCGTGGCGGGACCGGGTGAAAAACTGTTTTTT

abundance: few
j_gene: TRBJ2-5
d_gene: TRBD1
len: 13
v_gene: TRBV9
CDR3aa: CASTPGQGQTQYF
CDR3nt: TGTGCCAGCACCCCGGGACAGGGACAGACCCAGTACTTC

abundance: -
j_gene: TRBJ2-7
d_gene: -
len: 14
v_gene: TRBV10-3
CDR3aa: CAISGDQQPGEQYF
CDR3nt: TGTGCCATCAGTGGGGACCAACAACCGGGCGAGCAGTACTTC

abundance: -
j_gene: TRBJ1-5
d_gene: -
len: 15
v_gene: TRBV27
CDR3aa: CASSLRATFNQPQHF
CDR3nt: TGTGCCAGCAGTTTGAGGGCAACTTTTAATCAGCCCCAGCATTTT

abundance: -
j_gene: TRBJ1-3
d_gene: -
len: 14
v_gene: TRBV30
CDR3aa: CAWSGAQSGNTIYF
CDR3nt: TGTGCCTGGAGTGGGGCGCAAAGTGGGAACACCATATATTTT

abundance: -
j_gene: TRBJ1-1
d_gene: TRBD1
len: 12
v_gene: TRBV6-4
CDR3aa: CASGFPGQGRVF
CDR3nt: TGTGCCAGCGGATTTCCGGGACAGGGTAGGGTCTTT

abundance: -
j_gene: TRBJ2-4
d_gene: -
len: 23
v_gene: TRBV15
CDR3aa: CATSRKEGLWAPNGGLAKNIQYF
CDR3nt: TGTGCCACCAGCAGGAAAGAGGGTCTATGGGCTCCAAATGGGGGCTTAGCCAAAAACATTCAGTACTTC

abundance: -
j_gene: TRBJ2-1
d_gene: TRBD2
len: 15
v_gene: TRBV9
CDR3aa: CASSMTSGIKNEQFF
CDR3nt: TGTGCCAGCAGCATGACTAGCGGGATAAAAAATGAGCAGTTCTTC

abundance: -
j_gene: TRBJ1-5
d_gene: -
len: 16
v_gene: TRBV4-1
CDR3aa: CASSQETGIRNQPQHF
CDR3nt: TGCGCCAGCAGCCAAGAAACAGGGATTCGCAATCAGCCCCAGCATTTT

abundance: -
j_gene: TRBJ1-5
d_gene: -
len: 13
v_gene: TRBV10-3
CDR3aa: CAIRRASNQPQHF
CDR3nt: TGTGCCATCAGGAGGGCGAGCAATCAGCCCCAGCATTTT

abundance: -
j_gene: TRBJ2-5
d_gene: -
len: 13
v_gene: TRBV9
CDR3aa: CASSVYAGTRLYF
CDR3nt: TGTGCCAGCAGCGTATATGCTGGGACCAGACTATACTTC

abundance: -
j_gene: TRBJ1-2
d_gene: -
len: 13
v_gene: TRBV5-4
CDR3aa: CASSLPGERGYTF
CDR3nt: TGTGCCAGCAGCTTACCGGGGGAAAGGGGCTACACCTTC

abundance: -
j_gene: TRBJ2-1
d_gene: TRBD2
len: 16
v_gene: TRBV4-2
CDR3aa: CASSQASGGQYNEQFF
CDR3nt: TGTGCCAGCAGCCAAGCTAGCGGGGGGCAGTACAATGAGCAGTTCTTC

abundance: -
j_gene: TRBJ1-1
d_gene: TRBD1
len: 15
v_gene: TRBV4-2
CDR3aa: CASSLKQGKGTEAFF
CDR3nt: TGTGCCAGCAGCCTGAAACAGGGGAAGGGCACTGAAGCTTTCTTT

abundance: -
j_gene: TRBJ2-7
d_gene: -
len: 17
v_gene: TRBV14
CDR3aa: CASSQGISLGRGYEQYF
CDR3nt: TGTGCCAGCAGCCAAGGCATATCGTTGGGGCGAGGCTACGAGCAGTACTTC

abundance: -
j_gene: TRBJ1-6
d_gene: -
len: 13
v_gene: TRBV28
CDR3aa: CAGGGRRYSPLHF
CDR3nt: TGTGCCGGTGGTGGGAGGAGGTACTCACCCCTCCACTTT

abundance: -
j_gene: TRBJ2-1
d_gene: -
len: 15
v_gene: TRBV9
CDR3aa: CASSVVEQGGNEQFF
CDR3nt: TGTGCCAGCAGCGTAGTAGAACAGGGAGGCAATGAGCAGTTCTTC